This T cell receptor (beta chain) was documented in a study of T-cell reconstitution after alpha-beta-depleted transplantation in children. The CDR3 totals 16 residues. V was clipped by 0 bases and J by 1 base; unmatched bases: 5. The TCRbeta library was prepared with unique molecular identifiers. Via MiXCR, TCRdb re-called the PCR reads, giving one row per CDR3 protein. The profile covers about 610,000 distinct CDR3 sequences, with about 11% appearing a single time and less than 4.5% taken by the ten largest. This clonotype was detected ten times or more. This chain connects TRBV12-3 or TRBV12-4 to TRBJ2-7, with 8 bases identical to TRBD1. The material sequenced was PBMCs from the stem cell graft donor, taken from the stem cell graft. The receptor was isolated from a human donor who donated a stem cell graft to a child with acute myeloid leukemia. CDR3 sequence (DNA): TGTGCCAGCAGTTTAGCGCCAGGGGGCGAATCCTACGAGCAGTACTTC. It translates to CASSLAPGGESYEQYF.